This T cell receptor (beta chain) was sequenced for a study of PD-1 blockade in classical Hodgkin lymphoma (dated by TCRdb to 2020 to 2021). Broadly, across the study: Nivolumab dosing was 3 mg/kg intravenously every 2 weeks, continuing until either disease progression or unacceptable toxicity. A peripheral blood immune signature of response to PD-1 blockade in classical Hodgkin lymphoma was defined using TCR beta sequencing and CyTOF.

Reading the label with the study, this specimen's time point is: cycle 1 day 1 (C1D1), immediately before nivolumab initiation. Every trial patient had relapsed after autologous stem cell transplantation, and cohorts A, B and C differed in prior brentuximab vedotin exposure. A total of around 59 patients with relapsed/refractory classical Hodgkin lymphoma made up the trial cohort, and each patient's best overall response was complete response, partial response or progressive disease. Single-agent nivolumab was administered to trial patients in the multi-cohort phase II CheckMate 205 trial. An independent review committee assessed best overall response using the 2007 International Working Group response criteria. Trial PBMCs were collected immediately before nivolumab initiation (C1D1) and during therapy at cycle 2 day 1 and cycle 4 day 1. Peripheral blood was collected in 8 mL Vacutainer Cell Preparation Tubes, from which PBMCs were isolated by centrifugation and then cryopreserved.

The research as a whole found: Patients starting nivolumab less than 1 year after ASCT had lower diversity and were excluded from later analyses to avoid confounding by immune reconstitution. CD4+ but not CD8+ TCR diversity rose significantly by C4D1 (p=0.0027 vs p=0.16), most apparent in complete responders (p=0.02). Baseline diversity similar to that of newly diagnosed patients was observed in trial patients achieving complete response, whereas significantly lower diversity was observed in partial responders and progressors. Baseline TCR diversity was reported to be lower in newly diagnosed patients than in healthy donors, and even lower in relapsed/refractory patients. The study was restricted to a single clinical trial cohort, and the causes of repertoire differences, possibly disease activity or prior therapy, were left undefined.

As concerns this clone: Its antigen is still unknown. No clone much larger than this one lies a single base away; base qualities are absent.

The germline V gene gives CDR1 as SGHRS and CDR2 as YFSETQ. Trimmed from V: 3 bases; trimmed from J: 1 base; junction bases lacking a gene match: 7. The CDR3 measures 16 amino acids from cysteine to phenylalanine. Of the read, only the CDR3 DNA is kept; its 48 bases are in frame from base 1. The Qiagen DNeasy kit was used to extract genomic DNA both from unsorted PBMCs and from the negatively selected CD4+ and CD8+ fractions. TCR beta CDR3 regions were subjected to amplification by immunoSEQ multiplex PCR with primers that anneal to V and J segments. A synthetic immune receptor repertoire was used to minimize amplification bias, and remaining bias was computationally removed after sequencing. The authors' pipeline ran thus. Repertoire diversity was quantified as the Shannon entropy index using custom Python scripts. The unsorted, CD4+ and CD8+ repertoires were each analyzed separately, with the exception of combined analyses, where CD4+ and CD8+ sequences were merged in silico. A clone counted as expanded when the clone's frequency after treatment rose at least 2-fold relative to C1D1, and clones undetected at baseline were given a pseudocount of 0.5. Clones with 0 or 1 copy at C1D1 were classified as singleton clones, and clones with 2 or more copies were classified as non-singleton clones. By matching protein sequences in sorted samples from the same patient, clones expanded in unsorted samples were annotated as CD4+, CD8+ or unknown. Diversity changes from C1D1 to C4D1 were tested in paired samples using Wilcoxon tests. TCRdb took this table from immuneACCESS and kept in-frame rearrangements with V and J called. Such tables lack part of the clones; where checked against another copy, unresolved V genes explain under half of the gap, and the rest is unexplained. V, J and clone size are taken as reported in that table, and D and trimming were inferred from the DNA itself. The table for this sample lists fewer than 90,000 clones; 89% of them were counted only once. The ten largest account for under 25% of the sample.

The starting material was peripheral blood mononuclear cells (PBMCs), obtained at baseline. The origin of this receptor is a human donor with classical Hodgkin lymphoma. The rearrangement joined TRBV5-1 to TRBJ2-3; TRBD1 fits 8 bases in the junction. The DNA is as follows: TGCGCCAGCAGCTACCCTGGGACAGGCCGCACAGATACGCAGTATTTT. It specifies CASSYPGTGRTDTQYF.